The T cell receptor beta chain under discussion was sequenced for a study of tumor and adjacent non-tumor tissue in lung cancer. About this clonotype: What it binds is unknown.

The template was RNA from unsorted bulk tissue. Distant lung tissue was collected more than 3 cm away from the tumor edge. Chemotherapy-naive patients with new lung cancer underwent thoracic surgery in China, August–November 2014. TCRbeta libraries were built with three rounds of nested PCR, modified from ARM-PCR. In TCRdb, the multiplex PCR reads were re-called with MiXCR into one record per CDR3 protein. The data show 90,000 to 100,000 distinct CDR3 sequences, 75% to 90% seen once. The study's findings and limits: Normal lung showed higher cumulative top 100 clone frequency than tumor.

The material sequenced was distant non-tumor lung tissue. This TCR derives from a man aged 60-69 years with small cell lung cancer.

The CDR3 loop is CASSLDLCEQYF. For the CDR3, the DNA is TGCGCCAGCAGCTTGGACCTCTGCGAGCAGTACTTC. V gene TRBV5-1 combines with J gene TRBJ2-7; D gene uncertain. The CDR3 loop spans 12 amino acids. The germline CDR1 and CDR2 sequences are SGHRS and YFSETQ. The V end lost 0 bases, the J end lost 6 bases, and 7 bases lay between the germline ends.